The present TCR beta chain was sequenced within a study of tumor-infiltrating lymphocytes in primary liver carcinoma. With V trimmed by 1 base and J by 6 bases, 9 bases remained unmatched. In germline, CDR1 is SGHAT, CDR2 FQNNGV. There are 16 residues in the CDR3. Broader study findings: Tumor tissue displayed a significantly greater top-250-clone fraction than blood (p = 0.039). Tumor region pairs showed greater overlap than either tumor-adjacent or tumor-blood pairs did.

A word on this clonotype: Antigen unknown.

RNA isolated from unsorted whole blood supplied the blood RNA, with germline DNA also extracted. Chronic HBV infection, which was untreated, was present in the patients. Before surgery, four milliliters of EDTA blood were taken. Researchers generated TCR beta cDNA from approximately 500 ng of total RNA, relying on a constant-region primer. Three nested multiplex PCR rounds of slightly modified ARM-PCR generated TCR beta libraries. Primers for the first two PCR rounds were TRBV1-TRBV30 forward primers and a C-beta reverse primer (roughly 10 cycles per round). TCRdb ran MiXCR on the multiplex PCR reads and lists one entry per CDR3 protein. The sample has 250,000 to 350,000 distinct CDR3 sequences, about 50% seen once.

Material for sequencing was peripheral blood. The rearrangement joins TRBV11-2 to TRBJ2-1; 7 positions agree with TRBD2. The TCR comes from a woman aged 30 to 39 with primary liver carcinoma and hepatitis B virus infection. CDR3 loop: CASSLVGGSHCNEQFF. Written as DNA, the CDR3 is TGTGCCAGCAGCTTAGTCGGCGGGAGTCACTGCAATGAGCAGTTCTTC. Combining the CDR3 with reference TRBV11-2 and TRBJ2-1 gives the whole variable domain EAGVAQSPRYKIIEKRQSVAFWCNPISGHATLYWYQQILGQGPKLLIQFQNNGVVDDSQLPKDRFSAERLKGVDSTLKIQPAKLEDSAVYLCASSLVGGSHCNEQFFGPGTRLTVL.